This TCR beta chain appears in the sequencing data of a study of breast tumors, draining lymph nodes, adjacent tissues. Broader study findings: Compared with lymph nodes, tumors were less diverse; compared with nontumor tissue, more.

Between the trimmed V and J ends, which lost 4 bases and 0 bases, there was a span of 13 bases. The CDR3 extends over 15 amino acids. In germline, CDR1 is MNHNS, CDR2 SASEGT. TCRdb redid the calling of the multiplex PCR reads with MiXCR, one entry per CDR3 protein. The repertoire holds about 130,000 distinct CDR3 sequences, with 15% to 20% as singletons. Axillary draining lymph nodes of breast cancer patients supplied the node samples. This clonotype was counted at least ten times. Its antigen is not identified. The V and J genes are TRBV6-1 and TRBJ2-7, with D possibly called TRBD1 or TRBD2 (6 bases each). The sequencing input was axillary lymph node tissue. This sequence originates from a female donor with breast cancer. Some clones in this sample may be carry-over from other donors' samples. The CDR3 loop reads CASSARTAGSYEQYF. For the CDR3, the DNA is TGTGCCAGCAGTGCCAGGACAGCGGGCTCCTACGAGCAGTACTTC.